The sequence of this T cell receptor (beta chain) was determined in a study of T cell responses to AZD1222 COVID-19 vaccine (dated by TCRdb to the early 2020s). Study-level background: A total of approximately 240 trial participants underwent TCR sequencing, of whom under 220 had received two doses of AZD1222 and 26 had received two doses of the MenACWY control vaccine. Trial participants were enrolled by age into 18-55, 56-69 and 70-plus year subgroups, with around 140, 26 and 57 TCR-sequenced participants respectively.

The CDR3 regions of human TCRbeta chains were subjected to immunosequencing. Per the source publication's procedure: Repertoire TCRs were checked for matches against a reference library of SARS-CoV-2-specific TCRs that had been generated using the MIRA antigen-specificity platform. Breadth was defined as the fraction of unique TCRs that were SARS-CoV-2-associated, and depth was defined as the fraction of total T cells that were SARS-CoV-2-associated. Each spike-specific TCR was assigned to its reactive spike region and to a CD4 or CD8 class using the MIRA data. Log10-transformed breadth and depth values were compared by one-way ANOVA with Sidak's multiple comparisons tests. TCRdb limited this immuneACCESS table to in-frame rearrangements with V and J called. A share of clones is missing; checked studies link under half to unresolved V genes, and the rest is unexplained. The V and J calls and the clone size are those of that table, but D and trimming were determined from the DNA. This sample holds 150,000 to 190,000 clones; 70% to 90% were observed only once. The top ten clones comprise 5.5% to 8.5% of the sample.

A word on this clone: Its antigen is currently not known. Base qualities were left out, and no much larger clone turns up one base away.

Reading from cysteine to phenylalanine, the CDR3 counts 16 amino acids. Only the CDR3 DNA is retained, 48 bases long and in frame from the first base. CDR1 and CDR2 are read off the germline V gene as SGDLS and YYNGEE. V is trimmed back by 4 bases and J by 6 bases, and the junction contains 8 bases that no gene match accounts for. The time point label corresponds to: sample from adult after SARS-CoV-2 infection, after symptom onset. A couple of convalescent COVID-19 patients, sampled after symptom onset from adults with prior SARS-CoV-2 infection, were also TCR-sequenced for comparison. What the study reported, not specific to this receptor: In the small 56-69-year group, the increase in depth fell short of significance, most likely because of low power. Because no samples from the day 14 peak response were available, repertoires could be characterized only after the peak T cell response. Conclusions about previously exposed vaccinees were limited because only a handful of AZD1222 recipients were SARS-CoV-2 seropositive at baseline. After two AZD1222 doses, spike-specific TCR breadth and depth were significantly higher than at day 0 and than in MenACWY recipients. Epitopes outside the regions mutated in the B.1.351 and B.1.1.7 variants were reportedly recognized by nearly half of the unique spike-specific TCRs. Participants were mostly white British, with more females than males. The authors suggested clonal diversity may have been underestimated. The vaccine-associated CD4 TCRs covered the entire spike protein, and the dominant responses fell in regions 160-218 and 743-854.

The rearrangement combines TRBV9 with TRBJ2-2; TRBD1 aligns with 11 central bases. The sequences come from peripheral blood, collected after recovery from COVID-19. The receptor was isolated from an adult who had recovered from COVID-19. This receptor carries the CDR3 CASSLWTGGLSGELFF. The bases are TGTGCCAGCAGCCTTTGGACAGGGGGCTTGTCCGGGGAGCTGTTTTTT.